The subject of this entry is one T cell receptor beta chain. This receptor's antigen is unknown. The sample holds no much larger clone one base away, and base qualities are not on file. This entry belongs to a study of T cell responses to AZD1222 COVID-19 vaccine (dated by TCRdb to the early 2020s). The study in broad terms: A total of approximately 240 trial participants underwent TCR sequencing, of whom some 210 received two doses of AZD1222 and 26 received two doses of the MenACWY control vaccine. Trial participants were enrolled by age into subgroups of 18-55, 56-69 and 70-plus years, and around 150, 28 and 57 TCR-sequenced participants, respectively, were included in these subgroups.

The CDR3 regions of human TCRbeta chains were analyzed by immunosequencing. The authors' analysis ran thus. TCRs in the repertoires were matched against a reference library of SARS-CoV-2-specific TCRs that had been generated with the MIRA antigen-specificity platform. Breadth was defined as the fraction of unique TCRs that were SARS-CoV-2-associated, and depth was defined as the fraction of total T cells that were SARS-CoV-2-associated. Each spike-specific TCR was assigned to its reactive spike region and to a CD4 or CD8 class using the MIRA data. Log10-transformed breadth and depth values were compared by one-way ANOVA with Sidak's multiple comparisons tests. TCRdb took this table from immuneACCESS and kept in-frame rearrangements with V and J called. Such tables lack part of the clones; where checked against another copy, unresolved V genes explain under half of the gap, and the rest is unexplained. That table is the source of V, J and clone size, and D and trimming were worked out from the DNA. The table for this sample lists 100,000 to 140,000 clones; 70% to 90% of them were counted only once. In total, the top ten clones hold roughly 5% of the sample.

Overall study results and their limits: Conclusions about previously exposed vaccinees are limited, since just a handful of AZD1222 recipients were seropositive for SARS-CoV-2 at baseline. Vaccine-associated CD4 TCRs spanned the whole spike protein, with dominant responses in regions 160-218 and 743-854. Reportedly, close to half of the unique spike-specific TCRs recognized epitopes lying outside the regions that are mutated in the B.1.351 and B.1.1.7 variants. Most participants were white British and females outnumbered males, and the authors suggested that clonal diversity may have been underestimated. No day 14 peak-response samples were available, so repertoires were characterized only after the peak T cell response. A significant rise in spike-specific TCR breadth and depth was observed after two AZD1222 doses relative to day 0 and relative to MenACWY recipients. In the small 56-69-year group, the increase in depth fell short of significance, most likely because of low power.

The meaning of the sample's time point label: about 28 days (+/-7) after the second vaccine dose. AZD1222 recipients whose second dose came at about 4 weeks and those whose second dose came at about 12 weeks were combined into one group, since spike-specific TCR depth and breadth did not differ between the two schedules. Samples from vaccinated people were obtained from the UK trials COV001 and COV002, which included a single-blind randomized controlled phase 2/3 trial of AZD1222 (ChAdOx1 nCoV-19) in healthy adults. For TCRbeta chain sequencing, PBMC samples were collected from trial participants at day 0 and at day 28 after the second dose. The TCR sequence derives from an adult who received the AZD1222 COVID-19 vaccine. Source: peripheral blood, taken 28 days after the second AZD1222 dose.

The CDR3 protein is CASSPSAHLAPFVADTQYF. The nucleotide sequence is given as TGTGCCAGCTCGCCAAGCGCCCACTTAGCTCCCTTTGTCGCAGATACGCAGTATTTT. The sequence is built from TRBV18 and TRBJ2-3, with the D gene uncertain. The junction shows trimming of 6 bases on V and 4 bases on J, plus 29 bases between the germline ends. The CDR3, from cysteine to phenylalanine, totals 19 residues. Just CDR3 DNA is preserved here, 57 bases in frame from base 1. CDR1 and CDR2, looked up from the germline V gene, are KGHSH and LQKENI.